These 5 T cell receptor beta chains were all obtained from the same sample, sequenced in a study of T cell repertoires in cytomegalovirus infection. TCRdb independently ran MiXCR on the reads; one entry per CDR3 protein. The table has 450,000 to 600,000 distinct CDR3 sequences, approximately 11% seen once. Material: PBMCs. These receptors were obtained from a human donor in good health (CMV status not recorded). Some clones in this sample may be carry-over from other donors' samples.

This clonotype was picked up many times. The CDR3 bases are TGCAGCGTTGAAGATCTAATGGGACAGGGGGCGGGAAACTCCTACAATGAGCAGTTCTTC. Its protein product is CSVEDLMGQGAGNSYNEQFF. The chain combines TRBV29-1 with TRBJ2-1; TRBD1 matches at 12 bases. The germline CDR1 and CDR2 sequences are SQVTM and ANQGSEA. Trimming took 0 bases from V and 0 from J; bases not matched to a gene: 12. This CDR3 is 20 amino acids long.

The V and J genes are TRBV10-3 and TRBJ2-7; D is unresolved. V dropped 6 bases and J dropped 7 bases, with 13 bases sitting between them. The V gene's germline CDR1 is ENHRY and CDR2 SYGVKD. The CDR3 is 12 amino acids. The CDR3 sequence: CAISGPAREQYF. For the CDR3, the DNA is TGTGCCATCAGCGGACCAGCTCGGGAGCAGTACTTC.

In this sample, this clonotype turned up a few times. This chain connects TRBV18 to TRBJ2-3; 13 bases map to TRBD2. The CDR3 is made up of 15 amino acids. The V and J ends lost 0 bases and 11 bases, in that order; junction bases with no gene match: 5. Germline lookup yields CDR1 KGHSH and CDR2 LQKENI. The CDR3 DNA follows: TGTGCCAGCTCACCACCGGGACTAGCGGGAACCGGGCAGTATTTT. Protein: CASSPPGLAGTGQYF.

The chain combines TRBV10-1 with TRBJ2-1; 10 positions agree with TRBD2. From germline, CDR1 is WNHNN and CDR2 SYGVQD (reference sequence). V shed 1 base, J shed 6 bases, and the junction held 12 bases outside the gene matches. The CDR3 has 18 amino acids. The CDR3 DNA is TGCGCCAGCAGTGAGTTGCCTCCCCTAGCGGGGGTAGGCAATGAGCAGTTCTTC. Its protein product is CASSELPPLAGVGNEQFF.

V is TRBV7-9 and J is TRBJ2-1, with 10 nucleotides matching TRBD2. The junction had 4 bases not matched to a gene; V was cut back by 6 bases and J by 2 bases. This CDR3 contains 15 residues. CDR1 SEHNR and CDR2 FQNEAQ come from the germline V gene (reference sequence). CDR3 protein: CASRIAGGTYNEQFF. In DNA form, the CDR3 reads TGTGCCAGCAGGATAGCGGGGGGAACCTACAATGAGCAGTTCTTC.